This TCR beta chain is from a study of blood T cell repertoires in COVID-19. Study background: Italy, Spain and the United States were the sources of the convalescent and acute COVID-19 samples. T cells, B-cell-depleted T cells, or PBMCs provided the cDNA or gDNA that served as material.

Trimming at V came to 5 bases and at J to 3 bases, leaving 5 bases not matched to a gene. CDR1 is MNHEY, CDR2 SMNVEV, per germline (reference sequence). The CDR3 loop spans 15 amino acids. Living in about two dozen US areas, the participants were between roughly 18 and 89 years of age. This clone was counted once. In the original analysis: Amplifying reference gene primers gave estimates of nucleated cell counts. Assay used: immunoSEQ multiplex PCR; TCRdb lists only in-frame clones, some missing. V and J calls and clone size are those listed in that table; D and trimming were worked out from the DNA. Among 180,000 or so clones listed, 86% were seen once.

The chain joins TRBV27 to TRBJ1-4; 8 bases match TRBD1. The sequence was obtained from a middle-aged man with acute COVID-19. Sequenced: PBMCs or T cells enriched from blood (not recorded which). The CDR3 region is CASSPWDRSNEKLFF. CDR3 DNA: TGTGCCAGCAGTCCTTGGGACAGGTCTAATGAAAAACTGTTTTTT. The whole variable domain, remainder taken from reference TRBV27 and TRBJ1-4, is EAQVTQNPRYLITVTGKKLTVTCSQNMNHEYMSWYRQDPGLGLRQIYYSMNVEVTDKGDVPEGYKVSRKEKRNFPLILESPSPNQTSLYFCASSPWDRSNEKLFFGSGTQLSVL.